This T cell receptor (beta chain) was sequenced for a study of T cells in Graves' hyperthyroidism and ophthalmopathy. Hyperthyroidism was newly diagnosed in patients aged 18 to 65 (duration under 2 months). Study conclusions and caveats: From stable hyperthyroidism, ophthalmopathy was set apart by a 13 V-J model. Most thyroid clonotypes with frequency above 0.001 were detected in blood.

CDR1 and CDR2 (germline): DFQATT, SNEGSKA (reference sequence). The CDR3 is made up of 15 amino acids. Losses at the gene ends were 1 base for V and 2 bases for J; bases not matched to a gene: 7. Researchers amplified the TCR beta CDR3 regions from RNA transcripts. The HTBI primer set served for first-round RT-PCR of the TCR CDR3. Each CDR3 protein is one row after TCRdb ran MiXCR on the multiplex PCR reads. The sample gives about 840,000 distinct CDR3 sequences, 35% to 45% of which show up once; around 10% is in the top ten. This clonotype showed up just a few times. As yet, its antigen is unknown. The V call is TRBV20-1, the J call TRBJ2-7; 8 bases match TRBD1. The material sequenced was blood. The TCR was taken from a man younger than 30 with Graves' hyperthyroidism. The chain's CDR3 is CSARVDRGGTYEQYF. Written as DNA, the CDR3 is TGCAGTGCTAGAGTAGACAGGGGAGGAACCTACGAGCAGTACTTC.